Listed here are 31 T cell receptor beta chains from one sample, sequenced in a study of cytomegalovirus exposure and HLA in healthy donors. Use of 60 Vbeta and 13 Jbeta primers characterized the PCR. Only in-frame clones appear in the TCRdb table, and some are missing; sequencing was by immunoSEQ multiplex PCR. The sample comprises 150,000 to 200,000 clones, approximately 72% of which are singletons, and 6% to 7.5% rests with the top ten. Sequencing used PBMCs. These receptors originate from a man in his forties or fifties in good health and CMV-seropositive.

V is TRBV5-4 and J is TRBJ2-7; unclear D gene. Trimming removed 4 bases from V and 0 bases from J, with 14 bases in between. The CDR3 runs to 15 residues. Germline CDR1 is SGHNT and CDR2 is YYREEE (reference sequence). The CDR3 region has the DNA TGTGCCAGCAGCCCCAGTCCGGGTAGCTCCTACGAGCAGTACTTC. This translates into CASSPSPGSSYEQYF.

This clone appeared a single time. CDR3 in DNA: TGTGCCAGTAGTATTAATGGACAGGGGGACACTGAAGCTTTCTTT. Its translation: CASSINGQGDTEAFF. The V and J genes are TRBV19 and TRBJ1-1, with 10 bases identical to TRBD1. From germline, CDR1 is LNHDA and CDR2 SQIVND (reference sequence). The CDR3 consists of 15 residues. V shed 3 bases, J shed 3 bases, and the junction held 4 bases outside the gene matches.

The J gene is TRBJ1-6, the V gene TRBV7-9, with D perhaps TRBD1 (5 bases). The CDR3 extends over 17 amino acids. Per germline, CDR1 SEHNR and CDR2 FQNEAQ (reference sequence). The V end was cut by 5 bases, the J end by 0 bases, with 14 bases between. CDR3 protein: CASSQTGLSSYNSPLHF. CDR3 DNA: TGTGCCAGCAGCCAAACAGGCCTGAGCTCCTATAATTCACCCCTCCACTTT.

This chain links TRBV5-1 with TRBJ2-7, with a tentative D call TRBD2 (6 bases). Germline V gives CDR1 SGHRS, CDR2 YFSETQ. The V gene lost 0 bases and the J gene lost 3 bases, with 13 bases spanning the gap. The CDR3 runs 15 residues. The DNA of the CDR3 is TGCGCCAGCAGCTTGGAGGCCGGCGGGAACTACGAGCAGTACTTC. As protein: CASSLEAGGNYEQYF. Together with reference TRBV5-1 and TRBJ2-7, the CDR3 gives the full variable domain: KAGVTQTPRYLIKTRGQQVTLSCSPISGHRSVSWYQQTPGQGLQFLFEYFSETQRNKGNFPGRFSGRQFSNSRSEMNVSTLELGDSALYLCASSLEAGGNYEQYFGPGTRLTVT.

The V gene is TRBV2, the J gene TRBJ1-4; D unresolved. V was pared by 10 bases and J by 2 bases, with 14 bases between. From germline, CDR1 is SNHLY and CDR2 FYNNEI. The CDR3 is made up of 14 amino acids. This CDR3 is CATRERETNEKLFF. The CDR3 DNA reads TGTGCCACCCGGGAGAGGGAGACTAATGAAAAACTGTTTTTT.

This clone showed up just a few times. J is TRBJ1-2 and V is TRBV11-2; 7 nucleotides match TRBD1. CDR3 length: 15 residues. Germline CDR1 and CDR2: SGHAT and FQNNGV. The trim removed 2 bases at V and 3 bases at J, leaving 6 bases unmatched. This CDR3 reads CASSLSRTGDYGYTF. The CDR3 DNA is TGTGCCAGCAGCTTATCCCGCACAGGGGACTATGGCTACACCTTC.

This chain joins TRBV7-2 and TRBJ1-4; 8 bases are a match to TRBD1. V dropped 2 bases and J dropped 7; count of bases not matched to a gene: 3. This CDR3 is built from 14 residues. Germline CDR1 SGHTA, CDR2 FQGNSA. CDR3 in DNA: TGTGCCAGCAGCTTAAGGACAGGGAGTGAAAAACTGTTTTTT. The encoded protein is CASSLRTGSEKLFF.

V usage is TRBV6-6 and J usage is TRBJ2-7; D is possibly TRBD1 (5 bases). V gave up 7 bases and J gave up 6 bases, with 13 bases separating them. The CDR3 consists of 12 residues. CDR1 and CDR2 from the germline V gene are MNHNY and SVGAGI (reference sequence). The CDR3 bases are TGTGCCAGCACAACAGGTGTGATCGAGCAGTACTTC. It yields the protein CASTTGVIEQYF.

Comments on this clone: Its ends do not fully match the called genes, so a read error is possible. The chain joins TRBV6-1 to TRBJ1-1; 8 nucleotides agree with TRBD1. Germline values: CDR1 MNHNS, CDR2 SASEGT. The CDR3 extends over 13 amino acids. CDR3 nucleotides: TGTGCCAGCAGGGACGGGACAGGCGATCTTTCTAGCTTT. Encoded protein: CASRDGTGDLSSF.

The chain uses TRBV7-5 and TRBJ1-5; the D call in the table, TRBD1, was not verified against the DNA. TRBV7-5 is deemed a pseudogene. The CDR3 has 16 amino acids. This CDR3 reads CARSPRDRAINQPQHF. CDR3 nucleotide sequence: TGTGCCAGAAGCCCCCGGGACAGGGCTATCAATCAGCCCCAGCATTTT.

V gene TRBV5-6 combines with J gene TRBJ1-5; 7 nucleotides agree with TRBD1. CDR3 length equals 15 residues. Looked up from germline, CDR1 is SGHDT and CDR2 is YYEEEE. With V trimmed by 3 bases and J by 4 bases, 7 bases remained unmatched. CDR3 nucleotides: TGTGCCAGCAGCTATCGAGGGACAGCGAATCAGCCCCAGCATTTT. Translation gives CASSYRGTANQPQHF.

V is TRBV25-1 and J is TRBJ1-6, with 7 bases identical to TRBD1. The CDR3 consists of 16 residues. The germline CDR1 and CDR2 sequences are MGHDK and SYGVNS. Unmatched junction bases numbered 5, after V lost 6 bases and J lost 0 bases. For the CDR3, the DNA is TGTGCCAGCAGCCGACAGGGACTCTCCTATAATTCACCCCTCCACTTT. As protein: CASSRQGLSYNSPLHF.

For the CDR3, the DNA is TGTGCCAGCAGCGTAGCCGGGGGGGCCCCCTACGAGCAGTACTTC. It translates to CASSVAGGAPYEQYF. This rearrangement joins TRBV9 to TRBJ2-7, with TRBD2 matching over 8 bases. The germline gives CDR1 SGDLS, CDR2 YYNGEE. Trimming at V came to 0 bases and at J to 2 bases, leaving 4 bases not matched to a gene. This CDR3 is built from 15 residues.

J is TRBJ1-2 and V is TRBV4-1; weak D call: TRBD1 (6 bases). The CDR3 sequence is 15 residues long. V lost 0 bases and J 8 bases, leaving 16 bases between the germline ends. In germline, CDR1 is MGHRA, CDR2 YSYEKL. The CDR3 DNA reads TGCGCCAGCAGCCAAGATCCCACCGGGACAAGAGGCTACACCTTC. Protein sequence: CASSQDPTGTRGYTF.

In the case of this clone: This same CDR3 is encoded by further DNA sequences in the sample. V and J are TRBV11-3 and TRBJ2-3; D uncertain. This CDR3 comprises 14 residues. The V end was cut by 0 bases, the J end by 2 bases, with 6 bases between. Germline loops: CDR1 SGHNT, CDR2 YENEEA. The chain's CDR3 is CASSLDPSTDTQYF. In DNA form, the CDR3 reads TGTGCCAGCAGCTTAGACCCTTCCACAGATACGCAGTATTTT.

This clone appeared a few times. The CDR3 DNA reads as TGTGCCAGCAGCATACTGAGCAGGGCCAAGGATCCCCTCCACTTT. As protein: CASSILSRAKDPLHF. V is TRBV7-8 and J is TRBJ1-6; D might be TRBD1 (5 bases). CDR1 SGHVS and CDR2 FQNEAQ come from the germline V gene. Trimming took off 5 bases at V and 13 bases at J, with 21 bases between the two ends. The CDR3 has 15 residues. The whole variable domain, filled in from reference TRBV7-8 and TRBJ1-6, reads GAGVSQSPRYKVAKRGQDVALRCDPISGHVSLFWYQQALGQGPEFLTYFQNEAQLDKSGLPSDRFFAERPEGSVSTLKIQRTQQEDSAVYLCASSILSRAKDPLHFGNGTRLTVT.

The V call is TRBV5-5, the J call TRBJ1-1; tentative D call: TRBD1 (6 bases). CDR1 is SGHKS and CDR2 is YYEKEE in the germline V gene (reference sequence). The CDR3 is made up of 12 amino acids. V was shortened by 2 bases and J by 7 bases, with 9 bases between the two germline ends. CDR3 DNA: TGTGCCAGCAGCTTCGGACAGAATGAAGCTTTCTTT. This gives the protein CASSFGQNEAFF.

This chain joins TRBV6-6 and TRBJ1-2, with D hard to call. Germline V gives CDR1 MNHNY, CDR2 SVGAGI (reference sequence). The V end was cut by 4 bases, the J end by 4 bases, with 7 bases between. This CDR3 contains 12 residues. The CDR3 DNA sequence: TGTGCCAGCAGTTCAGATTTCTATGGCTACACCTTC. Protein: CASSSDFYGYTF.

V is TRBV7-2 and J is TRBJ1-2; D call uncertain. The germline V gene encodes CDR1 SGHTA and CDR2 FQGNSA. This CDR3 region has 14 residues. V shed 2 bases and J shed 1 base, with 8 bases lying between them. The CDR3 is CASSLMRGNYGYTF. The DNA of the CDR3 is TGTGCCAGCAGCTTAATGCGGGGTAACTATGGCTACACCTTC.

V and J are TRBV2 and TRBJ1-1; possibly TRBD1 for D (5 bases). Trimming removed 7 bases at V and 1 base at J, with 16 bases between. CDR1 and CDR2 from the germline V gene are SNHLY and FYNNEI. CDR3 length: 15 amino acids. The CDR3 loop reads CASIRDSAANTEAFF. The CDR3 DNA is TGTGCCAGCATCAGGGATTCAGCAGCGAACACTGAAGCTTTCTTT.

This clone turned up a few times. The junction and the germline gene differ at one end; a read error may be behind it. V is TRBV20-1 and J is TRBJ1-1, with D possibly matching TRBD1 (5 bases). This CDR3 has 8 residues. CDR1 is DFQATT, CDR2 SNEGSKA, per germline (reference sequence). Here the CDR3 reads CSARRGGF. CDR3 nucleotides: TGCAGTGCCCGCCGGGGGGGATTT.

Regarding this clone: This CDR3 is also generated by other DNA sequences in the sample. The chain carries TRBV7-2 and TRBJ1-1, with D hard to call. The germline CDR1 and CDR2 sequences are SGHTA and FQGNSA. This CDR3 has 13 amino acids. The V and J ends lost 2 bases and 0 bases respectively, with 4 bases between them. The CDR3, as DNA: TGTGCCAGCAGCTTACCAATGAACACTGAAGCTTTCTTT. Its translation is CASSLPMNTEAFF.

In DNA form, the CDR3 reads TGCAGCGTTGGGAATCTGGATCGGGGTGGGACCCAGTACTTC. Its protein product is CSVGNLDRGGTQYF. V usage is TRBV29-1 and J usage is TRBJ2-5; TRBD2 might be the D (5 bases). CDR3 size: 14 residues. CDR1 is SQVTM, CDR2 ANQGSEA, per germline. V shed 4 bases and J shed 7 bases, with 19 bases lying between them.

V gene TRBV10-1 combines with J gene TRBJ1-1; maybe TRBD1 (5 bases). V lost 4 bases to trimming and J lost 3 bases, with 12 bases between them. The CDR3 is made up of 14 amino acids. Germline V gene data show CDR1 as WNHNN and CDR2 as SYGVQD (reference sequence). The CDR3 is CASSVPGLHTEAFF. DNA of the CDR3: TGCGCCAGCAGTGTCCCAGGGCTTCACACTGAAGCTTTCTTT.

V and J are TRBV5-1 and TRBJ1-5, with 9 bases matching TRBD1. This CDR3 has 17 amino acids. Germline assignment: CDR1 SGHRS and CDR2 YFSETQ. Trimming took 4 bases from V and 6 from J; bases not matched to a gene: 14. For the CDR3, the DNA is TGCGCCAGCAGCCTAGGGTCCACAGGGGGCGGCCGTCAGCCCCAGCATTTT. This gives the protein CASSLGSTGGGRQPQHF.

This clone was observed a handful of times. The V call is TRBV30, the J call TRBJ1-3; 7 bases line up with TRBD1. Looked up from germline, CDR1 is GTSNPN and CDR2 is SVGIG (reference sequence). V shed 0 bases, J shed 3 bases, and the junction held 8 bases outside the gene matches. CDR3 length equals 16 residues. The CDR3 here is CAWSVALSGGGNTIYF. The CDR3 DNA reads as TGTGCCTGGAGTGTGGCCCTTTCAGGGGGTGGAAACACCATATATTTT.

Here the CDR3 reads CATRGGSVSYTF. In nucleotides, the CDR3 is TGTGCCACCCGGGGGGGGTCTGTGAGCTACACCTTC. This rearrangement joins TRBV6-5 to TRBJ1-2, with D maybe TRBD1 (5 bases). Trimming removed 10 bases from V and 9 bases from J, with 18 bases in between. CDR1 is MNHEY and CDR2 is SVGAGI in the germline V gene. The CDR3 covers 12 residues.

The genes are TRBV7-2 and TRBJ1-1; tentative D call: TRBD1 (5 bases). Looked up from germline, CDR1 is SGHTA and CDR2 is FQGNSA. The CDR3 is 14 residues long. V dropped 5 bases and J dropped 1 base, with 11 bases sitting between them. This chain's CDR3 is CASSPGIGNTEAFF. The CDR3 nucleotides are TGTGCCAGCAGCCCAGGGATTGGGAACACTGAAGCTTTCTTT.

This chain connects TRBV6-6 to TRBJ2-1, with a possible D match to TRBD1 (7 bases). The V end was cut by 5 bases, the J end by 8 bases, with 16 bases between. The germline V gene has CDR1 MNHNY and CDR2 SVGAGI (reference sequence). CDR3 length equals 14 residues. CDR3 nucleotide sequence: TGTGCCAGCAGTAATGGGCCCAGGGGGGATGAGCAGTTCTTC. Translation gives CASSNGPRGDEQFF.

The chain has TRBV2 and TRBJ2-2, with 7 bases matching TRBD1. The V and J ends lost 4 bases and 3 bases, in that order; junction bases with no gene match: 8. The CDR3 runs 16 residues. The germline V gene has CDR1 SNHLY and CDR2 FYNNEI. This CDR3 reads CASSGGDRSDTGELFF. As DNA, the CDR3 is TGTGCCAGCAGTGGTGGGGACAGATCAGACACCGGGGAGCTGTTTTTT. The full variable domain, its missing parts supplied by reference TRBV2 and TRBJ2-2, is EPEVTQTPSHQVTQMGQEVILRCVPISNHLYFYWYRQILGQKVEFLVSFYNNEISEKSEIFDDQFSVERPDGSNFTLKIRSTKLEDSAMYFCASSGGDRSDTGELFFGEGSRLTVL.

Concerning this clone: The sample carries other DNA sequences with the same CDR3. This chain uses TRBV18 with TRBJ1-4; weak D call: TRBD1 (5 bases). Germline V gene data show CDR1 as KGHSH and CDR2 as LQKENI. The CDR3 totals 16 residues. V gave up 6 bases and J gave up 7 bases, with 21 bases separating them. As DNA, the CDR3 is TGTGCCAGCTCGCCAATCTCTCGCAGGGAAGGTGAAAAACTGTTTTTT. Translating gives CASSPISRREGEKLFF.